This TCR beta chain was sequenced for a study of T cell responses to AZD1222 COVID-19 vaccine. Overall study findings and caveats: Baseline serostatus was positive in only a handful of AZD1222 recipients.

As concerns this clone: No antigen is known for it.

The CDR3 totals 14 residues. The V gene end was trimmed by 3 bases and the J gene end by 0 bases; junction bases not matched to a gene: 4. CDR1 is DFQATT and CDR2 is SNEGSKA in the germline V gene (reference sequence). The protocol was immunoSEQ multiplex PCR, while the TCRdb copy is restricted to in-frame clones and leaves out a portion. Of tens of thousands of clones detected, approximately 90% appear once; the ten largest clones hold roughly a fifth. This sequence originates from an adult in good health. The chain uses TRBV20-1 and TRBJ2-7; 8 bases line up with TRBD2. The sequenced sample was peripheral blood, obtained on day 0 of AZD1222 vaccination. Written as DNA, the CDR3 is TGCAGTGCTAGTCCACTAGCGGACTCCTACGAGCAGTACTTC. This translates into CSASPLADSYEQYF.